These T cell receptor beta chains were read from a single sample in a study of T cells in Graves' hyperthyroidism and ophthalmopathy. Via MiXCR, TCRdb re-called the multiplex PCR reads, giving one row per CDR3 protein. The table includes roughly 700,000 distinct CDR3 sequences, around 15% detected once. The material sequenced was blood. These receptors all stem from a woman between 18 and 30 years old with Graves' hyperthyroidism. Both conserved end residues are part of each CDR3. A D gene is named only where the DNA matches it firmly. Rows give clone size only sometimes, using once, few, many, or a class for an expanded clone.

d_call	v_call	clone_size	j_call	cdr3_nt	cdr3_aa
.	TRBV4-2	.	TRBJ1-3	TGTGCCAGCAGCCAAGACGAAGGAAACACCATATATTTT	CASSQDEGNTIYF
.	TRBV12-3/TRBV12-4	many	TRBJ2-1	TGTGCCAGCAGCGACACCTCTGGCAATGAGCAGTTCTTC	CASSDTSGNEQFF
.	TRBV27	few	TRBJ1-2	TGTGCCAGCAGTTTATACGGCAAAACCGGTGGCTACACCTTC	CASSLYGKTGGYTF
.	TRBV2	.	TRBJ1-6	TGTGCCACCGAGTCGGGACCGAGGAATTCCTATAATTCACCCCTCCACTTT	CATESGPRNSYNSPLHF
TRBD1	TRBV15	many	TRBJ2-3	TGTGCCACCAGCAGCCGCGGGACAGGGTGGACAGATACGCAGTATTTT	CATSSRGTGWTDTQYF
.	TRBV20-1	many	TRBJ2-3	TGCAGTGCTAGTGGGGTGCGGGACTTGAGAACAGATACGCAGTATTTT	CSASGVRDLRTDTQYF
.	TRBV9	many	TRBJ1-1	TGTGCCAGCAGCGTAGCGGGGAACATGAACACTGAAGCTTTCTTT	CASSVAGNMNTEAFF
TRBD1	TRBV10-2	many	TRBJ2-7	TGCGCCAGCGGGGACCGGGACAGCTCCTACGAGCAGTACTTC	CASGDRDSSYEQYF
.	TRBV28	many	TRBJ2-3	TGTGCCAGCAGCCAACAGGGACTTCGCACAGATACGCAGTATTTT	CASSQQGLRTDTQYF
.	TRBV5-1	.	TRBJ2-7	TGCGCCAGCAGCTTCGGACGGGGAGGTTACGAGCAGTACTTC	CASSFGRGGYEQYF
.	TRBV2	few	TRBJ1-4	TGTGCCAGCAGTGTCCCGACAGGACGAGAGAGTTACAATGAAAATTTGTTTTTT	CASSVPTGRESYNENLFF
TRBD2	TRBV5-1	.	TRBJ2-1	TGCGCCAGCAGCGTCTACCTAGCGGGGGACTCCTACAATGAGCAGTTCTTC	CASSVYLAGDSYNEQFF
TRBD2	TRBV14	.	TRBJ2-1	TGTGCCAGCAGCCAAGTCCCCGGACTAGCGGGAAATGAGCAGTTCTTC	CASSQVPGLAGNEQFF
TRBD1	TRBV10-3	few	TRBJ1-2	TGTGCCATCAGTGAGAAGACAGGGGTAACTGGCTACACCTTC	CAISEKTGVTGYTF
TRBD1	TRBV7-3	many	TRBJ2-5	TGTGCCAGCAGCCTGGACAGGGACCAAGAGACCCAGTACTTC	CASSLDRDQETQYF
.	TRBV29-1	.	TRBJ1-2	TGCAGCGTTGAAAGGGGGGGGACAATTGGCTACACCTTC	CSVERGGTIGYTF
.	TRBV10-3	many	TRBJ1-6	TGTGCCATCAGTGACCGGGGGGAAGAATCACCCCTCCACTTT	CAISDRGEESPLHF
TRBD1	TRBV18	many	TRBJ1-4	TGTGCCAGCTCACCAATCGAGGGACAGGCCCTGTTTTTT	CASSPIEGQALFF
.	TRBV4-3	.	TRBJ1-1	TGCGCCAGCAGCCAAGATTTAGTAAGGGCAGAAGCTTTCTTT	CASSQDLVRAEAFF
TRBD1	TRBV7-8	many	TRBJ2-1	TGTGCCAGCAGCTTACGTCCGGGACAGGGTACCTACAATGAGCAGTTCTTC	CASSLRPGQGTYNEQFF
.	TRBV27	many	TRBJ2-7	TGTGCCAGCAGTTTACGCACGGCTCTTCGGGAGTACGAGCAGTACTTC	CASSLRTALREYEQYF
.	TRBV5-8	many	TRBJ1-1	TGTGCCAGCAGCTCGGGGGGCGGAGGGAACACTGAAGCTTTCTTT	CASSSGGGGNTEAFF
.	TRBV18	few	TRBJ2-5	TGTGCCAGCTCACCGGTTGAAGAGACCCAGTACTTC	CASSPVEETQYF
.	TRBV5-1	.	TRBJ1-4	TGCGCCAGCAGCTTGGCGTTTGGTCGGACAGTAGGGGAAAAACTGTTTTTT	CASSLAFGRTVGEKLFF
TRBD2	TRBV10-1	few	TRBJ2-1	TGCGCCAGCAGTGAGGCGGGAGAGGGCTACAATGAGCAGTTCTTC	CASSEAGEGYNEQFF
.	TRBV29-1	few	TRBJ2-7	TGCAGCGTTGAAGGCCCCGAGACAGGCTCCTACGAGCAGTACTTC	CSVEGPETGSYEQYF
.	TRBV28	many	TRBJ1-2	TGTGCCAGCACCCCTGATATGGGGCCCTATGGCTACACCTTC	CASTPDMGPYGYTF
.	TRBV28	many	TRBJ1-5	TGTGCCAGCAGATTCCGACAGGCCTGGGGGCAGCCCCAGCATTTT	CASRFRQAWGQPQHF
TRBD1	TRBV6-2/TRBV6-3	few	TRBJ1-2	TGTGCCAGCACCAAGACAGGGGCGAGGAACTATGGCTACACCTTC	CASTKTGARNYGYTF